Reported below is one T cell receptor beta chain. Its recognized antigen is unknown. No much larger clone exists at a distance of one base, and base qualities are not known. The sample originates from a study of blood T cell repertoires in COVID-19 (dated by TCRdb to the early 2020s). In the study overall: Samples from collaborators originated in the United States, Italy and Spain and spanned both the acute and convalescent phases of COVID-19. The prospective study material was composed of cDNA or gDNA derived from T cells, B-cell-depleted T cells, or PBMCs. The dataset comprised deeply sampled blood TCRbeta repertoires from subjects exposed to, actively infected with, or recovered from COVID-19. The repertoires were released in a freely available public database intended as a resource for research on the immune response to SARS-CoV-2. Samples came from the ongoing ImmuneRACE study (first 160 participants) plus 1,254 subjects from 6 global collaborators. Nearly every sample came with metadata listing a de-identified subject ID, COVID-19 status, age in years and sex. Where HLA class I and class II types were available, the types were taken from metadata supplied by the sample provider, not from assay-based typing. The paper as a whole reports these results and caveats: The quantity of clinical and demographic metadata differed by source and by participant and was supplied without curation.

Collaborating institutions collected whole blood in K2EDTA tubes following their own protocols. For TCRbeta analysis, collaborator samples were shipped as frozen whole blood, as isolated PBMCs, or as DNA extracted from either sample type. The immunoSEQ Assay, a bias-controlled multiplex PCR, was used to amplify TCRbeta CDR3 regions from genomic DNA. For the original study's pipeline: The number of nucleated cells in each sample was estimated by amplification of reference gene primers within the assay. Sequence reads were collapsed and filtered to measure the absolute abundance of every unique TCRbeta CDR3 rearrangement. For each sample, productive Simpson clonality was calculated as the square root of Simpson's diversity index across productive rearrangements. TCRdb stores this immuneACCESS table with in-frame sequences only. Part of the clones is absent; in the studies checked, under half of the shortfall reflects unresolved V genes, and no reason is known for the rest. The DNA gave D and trimming, while V, J and clone size come from that table. The sample table shows roughly 130,000 clones, and 70% to 85% are seen once. The top ten constitute about 12% of the sample.

The CDR3 sequence holds 18 residues, the cysteine and valine included. Just the 54-base CDR3 DNA is kept, in frame starting at base 1. Material: peripheral blood. The rearranged segments are TRBV21-1 and TRBJ2-7; the D segment call TRBD2 is taken from the table without a DNA check. TRBV21-1 is recorded as a pseudogene. The TCR was taken from a woman in her sixties with acute or convalescent COVID-19. The CDR3 region: CASSKALVEGNSTYEQYV. The DNA reads as follows: TGTGCCAGCAGCAAAGCGCTTGTGGAGGGTAATTCTACCTACGAGCAGTACGTC.